This paragraph covers one T cell receptor (beta chain) sequence. This specimen belongs to a study of beta chain features in type 1 diabetes. At the level of the study: All samples yielded 107,917,701 examined sorted cells.

Since all of the isolated RNA was reverse transcribed, expressed TCRB transcripts were what got sequenced. Assay: immunoSEQ multiplex PCR; the TCRdb copy retains only in-frame clones and omits some. The sample consists of over 100,000 clones, 30% to 50% of them appearing once. The trim removed 2 bases at V and 0 bases at J, leaving 3 bases unmatched. Germline-derived CDR1 and CDR2 are PRHDT and FYEKMQ (reference sequence). The CDR3 covers 16 residues. The sequenced sample consisted of stem cell memory CD4+ T cells from blood. This sequence joins TRBV13 and TRBJ2-5; 10 bases are a match to TRBD1. The TCR was taken from a woman aged 18-30 years in good health. DNA of the CDR3: TGTGCCAGCAGCTTAATCGGGACAGGGGACCAAGAGACCCAGTACTTC. As protein: CASSLIGTGDQETQYF.